This T cell receptor (beta chain) was captured in a study of T cell repertoires in cytomegalovirus infection. Study background: Indicated by public TCR beta signatures were CMV infection and matching HLA type.

TCRdb reprocessed the reads with MiXCR, giving one entry per CDR3 protein. The sample lists 500,000 or so distinct CDR3 sequences, 16% occurring once. Germline assignment: CDR1 MGHRA and CDR2 YSYEKL. V dropped 1 base and J dropped 5 bases, with 4 bases sitting between them. CDR3 length: 12 amino acids. General study findings and limits: Accumulated public TCR beta family frequency recognized individuals carrying CMV together with the relevant HLA. CMV-specific TCR beta clonotypes restricted by HLA-C dominated the ex vivo response.

There are many counts of this clonotype. Its antigen is currently unknown. Sequencing was done on a sample of CD8+ T cells from PBMCs. The chain recombines TRBV4-1 with TRBJ2-3; no definite D call. The receptor comes from a human donor in good health (CMV status not recorded). Some clones in this sample may be carry-over from other donors' samples. CDR3 nucleotide sequence: TGCGCCAGCAGCCAAGCCGGAGATACGCAGTATTTT. Translated: CASSQAGDTQYF.